Following are 11 T cell receptor beta chains from one sample sequenced in a study of T-cell reconstitution after alpha-beta-depleted transplantation in children. Unique molecular identifiers were incorporated during preparation of the TCRbeta library. TCRdb recomputed calls from the PCR reads with MiXCR, one row per CDR3 protein. Found here are fewer than 550,000 distinct CDR3 sequences, roughly a tenth of them singletons; the top ten hold roughly 2%. The specimen was PBMCs, collected before TCRalphabeta/CD19-depleted stem cell transplant. These receptors originate from a child younger than 10 with inherited bone marrow failure, due to receive a stem cell transplant.

Worth noting for this clonotype: A much larger clone differs by one base, so this may be a read error. The chain couples TRBV10-3 to TRBJ1-1; a possible D gene is TRBD1 (6 bases). The germline V and J ends were trimmed by 4 bases and 4 bases, with 22 bases remaining between them. This CDR3 is 17 amino acids long. Germline CDR1 ENHRY, CDR2 SYGVKD. The DNA of the CDR3 is TGTGCCATCAGTGCCACAGGCGGGGGGGGCAGTATCACTGAAGCTTTCTTT. Translating it yields CAISATGGGGSITEAFF.

This clonotype was found a few times. The V gene is TRBV20-1, the J gene TRBJ2-1; 14 positions agree with TRBD2. Germline CDR1 and CDR2: DFQATT and SNEGSKA (reference sequence). This CDR3 is built from 17 residues. The trim removed 2 bases at V and 6 bases at J, leaving 9 bases unmatched. DNA for the CDR3: TGCAGTGCTAGAACACCAGAAGGGACTAGCGGGGGCAATGAGCAGTTCTTC. Residues: CSARTPEGTSGGNEQFF.

This clonotype has a handful of counts. The chain's CDR3 is CASSQPQGAHTIYF. The DNA of the CDR3 is TGTGCCAGCAGCCAACCACAGGGCGCCCACACCATATATTTT. The chain carries TRBV4-2 and TRBJ1-3, with TRBD1 as a possible D gene (6 bases). CDR1 is LGHNA and CDR2 is YNFKEQ in the germline V gene. The CDR3 loop spans 14 amino acids. With 2 bases removed from V and 8 bases from J, the gap between germline ends came to 13 bases.

There are a few counts of this clonotype. V is TRBV28 and J is TRBJ2-5, with 10 bases lining up with TRBD2. Per germline, CDR1 MDHEN and CDR2 SYDVKM. The ends lost 5 bases at V and 1 base at J; junction bases unmatched: 7. The CDR3 consists of 16 residues. The CDR3 is CASSHKLAGTQETQYF. CDR3 nucleotides: TGTGCCAGCAGTCATAAACTAGCGGGGACCCAAGAGACCCAGTACTTC.

This clonotype was detected a few times. The rearrangement uses TRBV5-4 and TRBJ2-4; D might be TRBD1 (6 bases). Trimming stripped 2 bases from V and 2 bases from J, with 11 bases between. There are 15 residues in the CDR3. The germline V gene has CDR1 SGHNT and CDR2 YYREEE (reference sequence). CDR3 DNA: TGTGCCAGCAGCTTTGGGGGCGCAACCAAAAACATTCAGTACTTC. It yields the protein CASSFGGATKNIQYF.

In this sample, this clonotype turned up a few times. The chain recombines TRBV15 with TRBJ2-5; TRBD1 is a possible D gene (7 bases). This CDR3 has 15 amino acids. The V gene lost 5 bases and the J gene lost 7 bases, with 20 bases spanning the gap. The germline CDR1 and CDR2 sequences are LNHNV and YYDKDF (reference sequence). In DNA, the CDR3 is TGTGCCACCAGCGGACTGACAGGGTCCGGGGGGACCCAGTACTTC. Protein: CATSGLTGSGGTQYF. The full variable domain, with the rest looked up from reference TRBV15 and TRBJ2-5, is DAMVIQNPRYQVTQFGKPVTLSCSQTLNHNVMYWYQQKSSQAPKLLFHYYDKDFNNEADTPDNFQSRRPNTSFCFLDIRSPGLGDTAMYLCATSGLTGSGGTQYFGPGTRLLVL.

There are many counts of this clonotype. This chain uses TRBV7-9 with TRBJ2-7; 10 bases fit TRBD1. Germline V CDR1 and CDR2: SEHNR, FQNEAQ (reference sequence). The trim removed 5 bases at V and 6 bases at J, leaving 7 bases unmatched. CDR3 length: 14 residues. The CDR3 reads CASSGGDRGAEQYF. In nucleotides, the CDR3 is TGTGCCAGCAGCGGCGGGGACAGGGGAGCCGAGCAGTACTTC.

Ten or more counts support this clonotype. Here the CDR3 DNA reads TGTGCCAGCAGCAACCGGGACACGAACACAGATACGCAGTATTTT. Translating gives CASSNRDTNTDTQYF. The chain is built from TRBV7-9 and TRBJ2-3, with D possibly TRBD1 on 6 matching bases. V was pared by 5 bases and J by 2 bases, with 14 bases between. Germline V gene lookup returns CDR1 SEHNR and CDR2 FQNEAQ (reference sequence). This CDR3 spans 15 amino acids.

This chain uses TRBV13 with TRBJ1-2; no definite D call. CDR1 and CDR2 (germline): PRHDT, FYEKMQ (reference sequence). The CDR3 has 14 residues. V lost 0 bases, J lost 4 bases, and 9 bases lay in between. CDR3 nucleotide sequence: TGTGCCAGCAGCTTAGGCCAGGCTCCCTATGGCTACACCTTC. Protein product: CASSLGQAPYGYTF. The whole variable domain, filled in from reference TRBV13 and TRBJ1-2, reads AAGVIQSPRHLIKEKRETATLKCYPIPRHDTVYWYQQGPGQDPQFLISFYEKMQSDKGSIPDRFSAQQFSDYHSELNMSSLELGDSALYFCASSLGQAPYGYTFGSGTRLTVV.

This clonotype was observed many times. The chain combines TRBV7-2 with TRBJ2-7; D is possibly TRBD1 (5 bases). This CDR3 is built from 13 residues. The V gene's germline CDR1 is SGHTA and CDR2 FQGNSA. V lost 1 base to trimming and J lost 4 bases, with 8 bases between them. CDR3 loop: CASSLGQIYEQYF. The CDR3 region has the DNA TGTGCCAGCAGCTTAGGACAGATTTACGAGCAGTACTTC.

This clonotype was seen repeatedly, ten times or more. The chain joins TRBV30 to TRBJ2-1; D uncertain. Trimming removed 6 bases at V and 0 bases at J, with 9 bases between. This CDR3 contains 13 residues. Germline V CDR1 and CDR2: GTSNPN, SVGIG (reference sequence). This chain's CDR3 is CACTRSSYNEQFF. CDR3 nucleotides: TGTGCCTGTACCAGGAGCTCCTACAATGAGCAGTTCTTC.